This TCR beta chain was sequenced for a study of shared clonotypes between healthy human individuals. The study's findings and limits: Naive subsets, compared against memory subsets, generally had larger estimated richness values.

As to this clone: Its specificity is not known.

Here immunoSEQ multiplex PCR was the method, and the copy in TCRdb shows in-frame clones only, minus some. The repertoire holds 1 million to 1.2 million clones, with about 80% as singletons. This CDR3 region has 15 residues. V dropped 3 bases and J dropped 6; count of bases not matched to a gene: 6. Germline lookup yields CDR1 SGDLS and CDR2 YYNGEE. The donor cohort consisted entirely of Caucasian adults residing in Nashville, Tennessee. The chain carries TRBV9 and TRBJ2-1; 10 bases fit TRBD2. Sequenced input: memory CD4+ T cells from PBMCs. Subset described: CD45RA-negative fraction. The TCR comes from a man aged 18 to 29 in good health. Some clones in this sample may be carry-over from other donors' samples. The CDR3 sequence is CASSGLAGVGNEQFF. The CDR3 DNA is TGTGCCAGCAGCGGGCTAGCGGGAGTAGGCAATGAGCAGTTCTTC.